Listed here are 27 T cell receptor beta chains from one sample, sequenced in a study of T-cell reconstitution after alpha-beta-depleted transplantation in children. Preparation of the TCRbeta library involved a method that used unique molecular identifiers. TCRdb recomputed calls from the PCR reads with MiXCR, one row per CDR3 protein. The data contain about a million distinct CDR3 sequences, under 30% of them seen just once; the ten biggest clones take up about 28%. Material: PBMCs, mostly from graft donor cells, obtained 360 days after TCRalphabeta/CD19-depleted stem cell transplant. Receptor source: a boy under two years old who had a stem cell transplant for SCID, so the T cells may come from the graft donor.

V and J are TRBV6-5 and TRBJ1-6; D is perhaps TRBD1 (5 bases). The germline CDR1 and CDR2 sequences are MNHEY and SVGAGI. The CDR3 covers 15 residues. Trimming cost V 0 bases and J 8 bases, with 11 bases left between them. CDR3 amino acids: CASSYSSRDDSPLHF. The CDR3 DNA sequence: TGTGCCAGCAGTTACTCGAGCAGGGACGATTCACCCCTCCACTTT.

J is TRBJ2-5 and V is TRBV6-1; D is ambiguous. This CDR3 comprises 16 residues. The germline CDR1 and CDR2 sequences are MNHNS and SASEGT. V dropped 6 bases and J dropped 1 base, with 18 bases sitting between them. CDR3 residues: CASSPLLVGVQETQYF. CDR3 in DNA: TGTGCCAGCAGCCCACTACTCGTTGGGGTCCAAGAGACCCAGTACTTC.

This chain connects TRBV12-3 or TRBV12-4 to TRBJ2-7; a weak D match, TRBD2 (6 bases). The CDR3 consists of 17 residues. The V gene lost 7 bases and the J gene lost 2 bases, with 24 bases spanning the gap. CDR3 sequence: CASTLRVLEGIPYEQYF. The CDR3 bases are TGTGCCAGCACCCTAAGGGTCCTGGAGGGAATCCCCTACGAGCAGTACTTC.

In its sample, this clonotype was seen a few times. V usage is TRBV7-2 and J usage is TRBJ1-1; perhaps TRBD1 as D (6 bases). Germline lookup yields CDR1 SGHTA and CDR2 FQGNSA. The CDR3 is made up of 14 amino acids. V was pared by 3 bases and J by 5 bases, with 13 bases between. CDR3 nucleotide sequence: TGTGCCAGCAGCTTCCTCGGGGGGCAAACTGAAGCTTTCTTT. It specifies CASSFLGGQTEAFF.

This clonotype was seen more than once but under ten times. The chain employs TRBV20-1 and TRBJ2-5; 7 bases fit TRBD1. Germline V gives CDR1 DFQATT, CDR2 SNEGSKA (reference sequence). Germline trimming cut 3 bases from V and 5 bases from J; bases unmatched to any gene: 15. This CDR3 is 16 amino acids long. CDR3 in amino acids: CSASLFEAGGVETQYF. The CDR3 region has the DNA TGCAGTGCTAGTTTATTTGAGGCAGGGGGTGTGGAGACCCAGTACTTC.

This clonotype was detected a few times. The CDR3 is CASSLGPRGTDTQYF. The CDR3 bases are TGTGCCAGCAGCTTGGGTCCTAGGGGCACAGATACGCAGTATTTT. The V call is TRBV5-6, the J call TRBJ2-3; D gene ambiguous. Germline-derived CDR1 and CDR2 are SGHDT and YYEEEE. Trimming removed 0 bases from V and 1 base from J, with 9 bases in between. The CDR3 loop spans 15 amino acids.

Ten or more counts support this clonotype. The chain has TRBV7-2 and TRBJ2-2; no reliable D call. The CDR3 is made up of 14 amino acids. Germline V gene lookup returns CDR1 SGHTA and CDR2 FQGNSA. V shed 2 bases and J shed 6 bases, with 10 bases lying between them. CDR3 nucleotides: TGTGCCAGCAGCTTAACCTCCACGGCCGGGGAGCTGTTTTTT. It is translated as CASSLTSTAGELFF. The full variable domain, rest sourced from reference TRBV7-2 and TRBJ2-2, is GAGVSQSPSNKVTEKGKDVELRCDPISGHTALYWYRQSLGQGLEFLIYFQGNSAPDKSGLPSDRFSAERTGGSVSTLTIQRTQQEDSAVYLCASSLTSTAGELFFGEGSRLTVL.

Concerning this clonotype: The germline gene is not matched at one end of the junction; a read error may be the cause. The chain links TRBV20-1 to TRBJ2-4, with 7 bases lining up with TRBD1. The CDR3 length is 13 residues. Germline V gene lookup returns CDR1 DFQATT and CDR2 SNEGSKA (reference sequence). Written as DNA, the CDR3 is TGCAGTGCAGTTGGGACAGCCCAAAACATTCAGTACTTC. Its translation: CSAVGTAQNIQYF.

This CDR3 reads CASSFLDRGWALATDTQYF. CDR3 in DNA: TGTGCCAGCAGTTTTCTGGACAGGGGATGGGCTTTGGCCACAGATACGCAGTATTTT. The chain is built from TRBV27 and TRBJ2-3; 9 nucleotides match TRBD1. The CDR3 loop spans 19 amino acids. The germline V gene encodes CDR1 MNHEY and CDR2 SMNVEV (reference sequence). Trimming at V came to 3 bases and at J to 2 bases, leaving 15 bases not matched to a gene.

The genes are TRBV20-1 and TRBJ1-5; no clear D gene. V lost 0 bases and J 2 bases, leaving 17 bases between the germline ends. The germline CDR1 and CDR2 sequences are DFQATT and SNEGSKA (reference sequence). The CDR3 runs to 17 residues. The CDR3 coding sequence is TGCAGTGCTAGAGATGCCTGGAGCCCCGGGGGCAATCAGCCCCAGCATTTT. Amino acids: CSARDAWSPGGNQPQHF.

This clonotype has just a few counts. The chain links TRBV28 to TRBJ2-3, with 8 nucleotides matching TRBD2. V shed 3 bases and J 2 bases; nucleotides not matched to a gene: 7. The CDR3 is made up of 16 amino acids. The germline CDR1 and CDR2 sequences are MDHEN and SYDVKM. The CDR3 reads CASSLGRGAYTDTQYF. In nucleotides, the CDR3 is TGTGCCAGCAGTTTGGGGCGGGGGGCCTACACAGATACGCAGTATTTT.

This clonotype has only a few counts. This chain connects TRBV29-1 to TRBJ1-1; D is uncertain. V shed 5 bases and J shed 0 bases, with 10 bases lying between them. Per germline, CDR1 SQVTM and CDR2 ANQGSEA. The CDR3 length is 13 residues. CDR3 amino acids: CSVIGQVNTEAFF. The CDR3 DNA is TGCAGCGTTATCGGGCAGGTGAACACTGAAGCTTTCTTT.

This clonotype was counted ten times or more. The genes are TRBV27 and TRBJ2-3; D may be TRBD1 or TRBD2 (5 bases each). CDR3 length equals 15 residues. The ends were cut back, 1 base at V and 3 bases at J, with 11 bases in the middle. Germline loops: CDR1 MNHEY, CDR2 SMNVEV (reference sequence). The CDR3 nucleotides read TGTGCCAGCAGTTTATATTGGGGGTATACAGATACGCAGTATTTT. It yields the protein CASSLYWGYTDTQYF.

This clonotype turned up a few times. The chain uses TRBV28 and TRBJ1-1; tentative D call: TRBD1 (6 bases). Germline V gives CDR1 MDHEN, CDR2 SYDVKM. V was pared by 6 bases and J by 1 base, with 12 bases between. This CDR3 is built from 14 residues. CDR3: CASSVGQSNTEAFF. Written as DNA, the CDR3 is TGTGCCAGCAGCGTAGGACAGTCGAACACTGAAGCTTTCTTT.

V gene TRBV12-3 or TRBV12-4 combines with J gene TRBJ2-7; 10 positions match TRBD2. CDR3 length: 14 amino acids. The V segment lost 3 bases and the J segment 6 bases; nucleotides outside the gene matches: 5. CDR3 protein: CASSFKRGGGEQYF. In nucleotides, the CDR3 is TGTGCCAGCAGTTTTAAGCGGGGGGGCGGCGAGCAGTACTTC.

The chain couples TRBV9 to TRBJ2-7; D remains unclear. The CDR3 covers 15 residues. V was clipped by 0 bases and J by 4 bases, with 14 bases between them. Germline CDR1 SGDLS, CDR2 YYNGEE. The CDR3 bases are TGTGCCAGCAGCGTAGGGGCCGCCACAGAATACGAGCAGTACTTC. Translation gives CASSVGAATEYEQYF. Combining the CDR3 with reference TRBV9 and TRBJ2-7 gives the whole variable domain DSGVTQTPKHLITATGQRVTLRCSPRSGDLSVYWYQQSLDQGLQFLIQYYNGEERAKGNILERFSAQQFPDLHSELNLSSLELGDSALYFCASSVGAATEYEQYFGPGTRLTVT.

The rearrangement uses TRBV4-1 and TRBJ1-2; D not resolved. The CDR3 contains 15 residues. Deletions cut 3 bases from V and 0 bases from J, with 11 bases between. Germline loops: CDR1 MGHRA, CDR2 YSYEKL. As DNA, the CDR3 is TGCGCCAGCAGCCACATACAACCAGCTAACTATGGCTACACCTTC. This translates into CASSHIQPANYGYTF.

The table lists this clonotype with a few counts. The genes are TRBV10-2 and TRBJ2-3; tentative D call: TRBD2 (5 bases). CDR1 is WSHSY and CDR2 is SAAADI in the germline V gene. The CDR3 consists of 14 residues. V was trimmed by 5 bases and J by 5 bases, leaving 14 bases between them. CDR3 amino acids: CASSIERHIDTQYF. The CDR3 DNA sequence: TGCGCCAGCAGTATCGAGCGGCACATAGATACGCAGTATTTT.

The V gene is TRBV20-1, the J gene TRBJ2-3; tentatively, D is TRBD2 (6 bases). Per germline, CDR1 DFQATT and CDR2 SNEGSKA (reference sequence). Deletions cut 4 bases from V and 2 bases from J, with 13 bases between. This CDR3 comprises 14 residues. The CDR3 sequence is CSATPPGVTDTQYF. DNA of the CDR3: TGCAGTGCTACCCCGCCGGGGGTCACAGATACGCAGTATTTT.

This chain joins TRBV20-1 and TRBJ2-4; 10 bases align to TRBD1. The CDR3 consists of 12 residues. V was clipped by 7 bases and J by 9 bases; unmatched bases: 6. Per the germline V gene, CDR1 is DFQATT and CDR2 is SNEGSKA (reference sequence). CDR3 sequence reads: CSGHRDRGIQYF. CDR3 in DNA: TGCAGTGGTCACCGGGACAGGGGCATTCAGTACTTC.

The chain combines TRBV7-2 with TRBJ2-7; 7 nucleotides line up with TRBD2. Germline CDR1 is SGHTA and CDR2 is FQGNSA. This CDR3 region has 16 residues. V was clipped by 5 bases and J by 5 bases; unmatched bases: 15. This CDR3 is CASSAPSGTKGNEQYF. As DNA, the CDR3 is TGTGCCAGCAGCGCCCCGAGTGGGACTAAGGGAAACGAGCAGTACTTC.

V and J are TRBV15 and TRBJ2-2, with 7 bases lining up with TRBD1. Per germline, CDR1 LNHNV and CDR2 YYDKDF (reference sequence). V shed 6 bases and J 2 bases; nucleotides not matched to a gene: 6. The CDR3 is 15 amino acids. CDR3 loop: CATRPGTDNTGELFF. CDR3 in DNA: TGTGCCACCAGGCCCGGGACAGACAACACCGGGGAGCTGTTTTTT. Together with reference TRBV15 and TRBJ2-2, the CDR3 gives the full variable domain: DAMVIQNPRYQVTQFGKPVTLSCSQTLNHNVMYWYQQKSSQAPKLLFHYYDKDFNNEADTPDNFQSRRPNTSFCFLDIRSPGLGDTAMYLCATRPGTDNTGELFFGEGSRLTVL.

J is TRBJ2-1 and V is TRBV12-3 or TRBV12-4, with 13 bases identical to TRBD2. The junction had 8 bases not matched to a gene; V was cut back by 6 bases and J by 9 bases. The CDR3 contains 15 residues. Here the CDR3 DNA reads TGTGCCAGCAGCCCTACTAGCGGGGGGGGATCTGAGCAGTTCTTC. This gives the protein CASSPTSGGGSEQFF.

V and J are TRBV4-1 and TRBJ1-1; the D is unclear. Germline loops: CDR1 MGHRA, CDR2 YSYEKL. The CDR3 sequence is 14 residues long. V dropped 6 bases and J dropped 10 bases, with 21 bases sitting between them. In DNA, the CDR3 is TGCGCCAGCAGTCTGCTTGGAGTAGCCCCAGGAGCTTTCTTT. Translating it yields CASSLLGVAPGAFF.

The chain joins TRBV6-5 to TRBJ2-3; D not certain. The CDR3 totals 14 residues. Trimming removed 0 bases from V and 6 bases from J, with 10 bases in between. CDR1 MNHEY and CDR2 SVGAGI come from the germline V gene. CDR3 sequence: CASSYSLAWDTQYF. CDR3 bases: TGTGCCAGCAGTTACTCTTTGGCTTGGGATACGCAGTATTTT.

The chain recombines TRBV6-1 with TRBJ2-7; 14 bases map to TRBD2. The CDR3 is made up of 15 amino acids. J was trimmed by 6 bases and V by 4 bases; bases with no gene match: 5. Germline CDR1 reads MNHNS; CDR2 reads SASEGT. The CDR3 DNA follows: TGTGCCAGCAGTGGCAGACTAGCGGGGGGGTCCGAGCAGTACTTC. Protein product: CASSGRLAGGSEQYF.

This clonotype has more than one count but fewer than ten. One end of the junction varies from germline; a read error may be responsible. The rearrangement joins TRBV5-1 to TRBJ2-7; D may be TRBD1 or TRBD2 (5 bases each). CDR3 length: 12 residues. Per the germline V gene, CDR1 is SGHRS and CDR2 is YFSETQ. In DNA, the CDR3 is TGTGCCAGCTCACTAGGGACCGACGAGCAGTACTTC. Its protein product is CASSLGTDEQYF.